A single sample gave rise to the 26 T cell receptor beta chains below, sequenced in a study of cytomegalovirus exposure and HLA in healthy donors (dated 2017 in TCRdb). The protocol used for the library was the immunoSEQ multiplex PCR assay. The table was pulled from immuneACCESS by TCRdb, which kept in-frame rearrangements only. Such tables lose some clones; where checked, under half of the loss comes from unresolved V genes, and the rest has no known cause. Counted in this sample were 160,000 or so clones; 88% of them appeared once. The ten largest clonotypes hold approximately 3% of the sample. The sequenced sample was PBMCs. These receptors were taken from a man aged 18 to 29 in good health and CMV-seronegative.

The V and J genes are TRBV11-2 and TRBJ2-3, with 8 bases identical to TRBD2. V shed 6 bases and J 0 bases; nucleotides not matched to a gene: 11. This CDR3 is built from 17 residues. CDR1 and CDR2 (germline): SGHAT, FQNNGV. The CDR3 DNA follows: TGTGCCAGCAGAATGGGTGCTAGCGGGTCTAGCACAGATACGCAGTATTTT. Its translation: CASRMGASGSSTDTQYF.

The chain employs TRBV27 and TRBJ1-1; D gene ambiguous. CDR1 is MNHEY, CDR2 SMNVEV, per germline (reference sequence). The CDR3 runs 13 residues. The ends were cut back, 6 bases at V and 1 base at J, with 9 bases in the middle. This CDR3 is CASRLRQNTEAFF. The CDR3 DNA is TGTGCCAGCAGGCTAAGACAGAACACTGAAGCTTTCTTT.

This chain uses TRBV19 with TRBJ1-5; maybe TRBD1 (6 bases). This CDR3 region has 18 residues. Germline loops: CDR1 LNHDA, CDR2 SQIVND (reference sequence). Trimming shortened V by 4 bases and J by 4 bases, and 23 bases separated the two germline ends. CDR3 region: CASSTFGRTDALNQPQHF. DNA of the CDR3: TGTGCCAGTAGTACCTTCGGGCGGACAGATGCCTTGAATCAGCCCCAGCATTTT.

To note about this clone: Within the sample, other DNA sequences also encode this same CDR3. The chain combines TRBV9 with TRBJ2-7; no definite D call. The CDR3 length is 14 residues. The V gene's germline CDR1 is SGDLS and CDR2 YYNGEE. Between the trimmed V and J ends, which lost 0 bases and 0 bases, there was a span of 7 bases. The DNA for the CDR3 is TGTGCCAGCAGCGTAGTCCCCAGCTCCTACGAGCAGTACTTC. Its protein is CASSVVPSSYEQYF. The entire variable domain, with the rest obtained from reference TRBV9 and TRBJ2-7, is as follows: DSGVTQTPKHLITATGQRVTLRCSPRSGDLSVYWYQQSLDQGLQFLIQYYNGEERAKGNILERFSAQQFPDLHSELNLSSLELGDSALYFCASSVVPSSYEQYFGPGTRLTVT.

The table lists this clone with a few counts. The chain is built from TRBV18 and TRBJ1-5; perhaps TRBD1 as D (5 bases). Germline loops: CDR1 KGHSH, CDR2 LQKENI. Trimming cost V 5 bases and J 5 bases, with 10 bases left between them. There are 13 residues in the CDR3. CDR3 sequence (DNA): TGTGCCAGCTCATCTGACAGCGATCAGCCCCAGCATTTT. Translation: CASSSDSDQPQHF.

The rearrangement uses TRBV9 and TRBJ2-1, with a tentative D call TRBD1 (5 bases). Germline CDR1 and CDR2: SGDLS and YYNGEE. V was clipped by 3 bases and J by 8 bases, with 18 bases between them. This CDR3 has 15 residues. Here the CDR3 DNA reads TGTGCCAGCAGCGGACACAGCCAAGGGGCCTATGAGCAGTTCTTC. Translating gives CASSGHSQGAYEQFF.

Here the CDR3 reads CASSWSTSGGYEQYF. In DNA, the CDR3 is TGTGCCAGCAGTTGGTCGACTAGCGGAGGCTACGAGCAGTACTTC. The rearrangement links TRBV27 to TRBJ2-7; the match to TRBD2 covers 9 bases. Germline values: CDR1 MNHEY, CDR2 SMNVEV (reference sequence). V shed 4 bases and J 3 bases; nucleotides not matched to a gene: 7. The CDR3 is 15 residues long.

The gene calls are TRBV7-8 and TRBJ2-6, with a possible D match to TRBD1 (6 bases). This CDR3 contains 15 residues. V lost 3 bases and J lost 4, with 10 bases in between. Per germline, CDR1 SGHVS and CDR2 FQNEAQ. Written as DNA, the CDR3 is TGTGCCAGCAGCTTGGGGGCGCGGGGGGCCAACGTCCTGACTTTC. The encoded protein is CASSLGARGANVLTF.

CDR3 sequence: CSALTGGGFYEQYF. The CDR3 nucleotides are TGCAGCGCCCTGACAGGGGGCGGTTTCTACGAGCAGTACTTC. This chain joins TRBV29-1 and TRBJ2-7, with 10 positions matching TRBD1. The CDR3 extends over 14 amino acids. Germline V gene sequence: CDR1 SQVTM, CDR2 ANQGSEA. Trimming took 7 bases from V and 3 from J; bases not matched to a gene: 9.

CDR3 protein: CASSPPGGEETQYF. The CDR3 region has the DNA TGTGCCAGCTCACCACCAGGGGGCGAGGAGACCCAGTACTTC. This chain uses TRBV18 with TRBJ2-5, with 7 bases identical to TRBD1. The CDR3 loop spans 14 amino acids. Per the germline V gene, CDR1 is KGHSH and CDR2 is LQKENI. Losses at the gene ends were 0 bases for V and 5 bases for J; bases not matched to a gene: 3.

V and J are TRBV14 and TRBJ1-1, with D possibly being TRBD1 (5 bases). V gave up 3 bases and J gave up 8 bases, with 22 bases separating them. The CDR3 spans 16 residues. Germline CDR1 SGHDN, CDR2 FVKESK. CDR3 DNA sequence: TGTGCCAGCAGCCATATCGAGGACACTACACTACTCGAAGCTTTCTTT. Its protein is CASSHIEDTTLLEAFF.

V usage is TRBV19 and J usage is TRBJ2-1, with 9 bases matching TRBD2. The CDR3 totals 16 residues. The germline V gene encodes CDR1 LNHDA and CDR2 SQIVND (reference sequence). J was trimmed by 9 bases and V by 7 bases; bases with no gene match: 16. The CDR3 sequence is CASTQKTSGFPGEQFF. The CDR3 nucleotides read TGTGCCAGTACGCAAAAGACTAGCGGTTTCCCGGGTGAGCAGTTCTTC.

This clone was seen more than once but under ten times. This chain links TRBV28 with TRBJ1-5; the D is unclear. The V end was cut by 3 bases, the J end by 2 bases, with 17 bases between. This CDR3 is built from 17 residues. Germline-derived CDR1 and CDR2 are MDHEN and SYDVKM. Written as DNA, the CDR3 is TGTGCCAGCAGTTTGAGTCCCAGCGGAGATGGCAATCAGCCCCAGCATTTT. Its protein is CASSLSPSGDGNQPQHF. Full variable domain (missing parts from reference TRBV28 and TRBJ1-5): DVKVTQSSRYLVKRTGEKVFLECVQDMDHENMFWYRQDPGLGLRLIYFSYDVKMKEKGDIPEGYSVSREKKERFSLILESASTNQTSMYLCASSLSPSGDGNQPQHFGDGTRLSIL.

The V gene is TRBV6-5, the J gene TRBJ2-3; no firm D call. CDR1 is MNHEY and CDR2 is SVGAGI in the germline V gene. V was cut by 0 bases and J by 4 bases, with 14 bases left in between. The CDR3 sequence is 16 residues long. CDR3 bases: TGTGCCAGCAGTTACTCGGTCTACCCCGCCGCAGATACGCAGTATTTT. Protein product: CASSYSVYPAADTQYF.

The rearrangement uses TRBV6-6 and TRBJ1-1; no reliable D call. Germline V lookup: CDR1 MNHNY, CDR2 SVGAGI (reference sequence). CDR3 length: 12 amino acids. Trimming removed 1 base at V and 10 bases at J, with 10 bases between. CDR3 DNA: TGTGCCAGCAGTTACTACGACACCTTAGCTTTCTTT. The encoded protein is CASSYYDTLAFF.

The rearrangement links TRBV20-1 to TRBJ2-7; TRBD1 is a possible D gene (6 bases). This CDR3 region has 11 residues. The germline gives CDR1 DFQATT, CDR2 SNEGSKA (reference sequence). V was trimmed by 5 bases and J by 10 bases, leaving 15 bases between them. The CDR3, as DNA: TGCAGTGCTTCCCGAGGGGGTCTTCAGTACGTC. Amino acids: CSASRGGLQYV.

This clone was counted a few times. The J gene is TRBJ2-5, the V gene TRBV11-3, with no clear D. Looked up from germline, CDR1 is SGHNT and CDR2 is YENEEA. V lost 3 bases and J lost 1, with 6 bases in between. CDR3 length equals 13 residues. This CDR3 is CASSLGFQETQYF. The CDR3 nucleotides are TGTGCCAGCAGCTTGGGCTTCCAAGAGACCCAGTACTTC.

This clone was counted a few times. CDR3: CASSLAVTGTDTQYF. The CDR3 nucleotides are TGTGCCAGCAGCTTAGCGGTAACGGGGACAGATACGCAGTATTTT. J is TRBJ2-3 and V is TRBV7-2, with D perhaps TRBD2 (5 bases). The CDR3 is 15 amino acids. Germline-derived CDR1 and CDR2 are SGHTA and FQGNSA. Trimming took off 0 bases at V and 3 bases at J, with 10 bases between the two ends.

The rearrangement links TRBV19 to TRBJ2-3; TRBD2 is a possible D gene (5 bases). The CDR3 is made up of 15 amino acids. The germline CDR1 and CDR2 sequences are LNHDA and SQIVND (reference sequence). The V end was cut by 0 bases, the J end by 4 bases, with 11 bases between. CDR3 sequence reads: CASSIEAASPDTQYF. The CDR3 nucleotides read TGTGCCAGTAGTATAGAAGCGGCGTCTCCAGATACGCAGTATTTT.

J is TRBJ2-5 and V is TRBV29-1; D remains ambiguous. The germline CDR1 and CDR2 sequences are SQVTM and ANQGSEA. The CDR3 loop spans 13 amino acids. V lost 6 bases and J 4 bases, leaving 15 bases between the germline ends. CDR3 in amino acids: CSVPIEISETQYF. The CDR3 region has the DNA TGCAGCGTCCCCATAGAGATTTCAGAGACCCAGTACTTC.

The rearrangement uses TRBV5-1 and TRBJ2-7, with D perhaps matching TRBD1 (5 bases). Trimming took 4 bases from V and 3 from J, leaving 17 bases between them. CDR3 length: 15 residues. Germline values: CDR1 SGHRS, CDR2 YFSETQ. The CDR3 region has the DNA TGCGCCAGCAGCCTAGAAGAATACAGGCACTACGAGCAGTACTTC. It is translated as CASSLEEYRHYEQYF.

This clone appeared once. The rearrangement links TRBV28 to TRBJ2-7, with 9 nucleotides matching TRBD1. The CDR3 length is 17 residues. Germline V gives CDR1 MDHEN, CDR2 SYDVKM. V was clipped by 8 bases and J by 3 bases; unmatched bases: 17. The CDR3 coding sequence is TGTGCCAGCGGGCAACAGGGGGCGAGGATTTCCTTCTACGAGCAGTACGTC. It codes for CASGQQGARISFYEQYV.

The CDR3 bases are TGTGCCAGCAGTTCACGGGACACCGACTACAATGAGCAGTTCTTC. It specifies CASSSRDTDYNEQFF. The chain is built from TRBV11-3 and TRBJ2-1; a weak D match, TRBD1 (6 bases). The CDR3 consists of 15 residues. V was trimmed by 6 bases and J by 3 bases, leaving 15 bases between them. Germline CDR1 is SGHNT and CDR2 is YENEEA.

The chain is built from TRBV7-2 and TRBJ1-1; D not resolved. Germline loops: CDR1 SGHTA, CDR2 FQGNSA. The CDR3 runs 14 residues. V was pared by 5 bases and J by 0 bases, with 10 bases between. The DNA for the CDR3 is TGTGCCAGCAGCCCCCGGCGGATGAACACTGAAGCTTTCTTT. Its protein product is CASSPRRMNTEAFF.

The CDR3: CSAAGGKGGYNEQFF. DNA of the CDR3: TGCAGCGCCGCGGGTGGAAAGGGAGGGTACAATGAGCAGTTCTTC. The V call is TRBV29-1, the J call TRBJ2-1, with TRBD2 matching 7 bases. The germline V gene encodes CDR1 SQVTM and CDR2 ANQGSEA. Trimming took 7 bases from V and 4 from J; bases not matched to a gene: 13. This CDR3 comprises 15 residues.

The chain couples TRBV5-1 to TRBJ2-3, with D uncertain. Germline CDR1 SGHRS, CDR2 YFSETQ. The V end lost 4 bases, the J end lost 0 bases, and 9 bases lay between the germline ends. The length of the CDR3 is 14 residues. CDR3 loop: CASSVQSSTDTQYF. CDR3 DNA sequence: TGCGCCAGCAGCGTACAGAGTAGCACAGATACGCAGTATTTT.